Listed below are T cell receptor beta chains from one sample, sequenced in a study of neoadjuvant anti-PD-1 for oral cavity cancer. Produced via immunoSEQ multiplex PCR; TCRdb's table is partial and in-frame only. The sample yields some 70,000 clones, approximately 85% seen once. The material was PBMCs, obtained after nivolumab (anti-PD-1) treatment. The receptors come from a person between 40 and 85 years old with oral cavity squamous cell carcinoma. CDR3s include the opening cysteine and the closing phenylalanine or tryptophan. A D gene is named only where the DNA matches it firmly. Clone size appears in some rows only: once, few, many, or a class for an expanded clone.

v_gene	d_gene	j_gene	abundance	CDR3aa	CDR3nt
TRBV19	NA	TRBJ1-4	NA	CASSINPVEKLFF	TGTGCCAGTAGTATCAATCCGGTAGAAAAACTGTTTTTT
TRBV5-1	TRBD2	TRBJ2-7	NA	CASSLGSGRLDEQYF	TGCGCCAGCAGCTTGGGTAGCGGGAGGCTTGACGAGCAGTACTTC
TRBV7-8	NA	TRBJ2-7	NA	CASSLSFDLGGEQYF	TGTGCCAGCAGCTTATCGTTTGACCTCGGAGGCGAGCAGTACTTC
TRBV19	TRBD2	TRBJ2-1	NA	CASMRTSGRADEQFF	TGTGCCAGTATGAGGACTAGCGGGAGGGCAGATGAGCAGTTCTTC
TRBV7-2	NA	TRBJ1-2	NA	CASSQTGTYYGYTF	TGTGCCAGCAGCCAGACCGGGACATACTATGGCTACACCTTC
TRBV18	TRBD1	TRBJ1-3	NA	CASSRGQGINTIYF	TGTGCCAGCTCACGCGGACAGGGAATAAACACCATATATTTT
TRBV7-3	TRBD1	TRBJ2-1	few	CASSGRGNEQFF	TGTGCCAGCAGCGGCAGGGGGAATGAGCAGTTCTTC
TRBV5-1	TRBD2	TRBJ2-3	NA	CASRPLAGADTQYF	TGCGCCAGCAGGCCACTAGCGGGAGCAGATACGCAGTATTTT
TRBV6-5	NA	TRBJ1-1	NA	CASSLRPQGNTEAFF	TGTGCCAGCAGTCTTAGGCCACAGGGGAACACTGAAGCTTTCTTT
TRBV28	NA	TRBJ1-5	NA	CASSLRGSQHF	TGTGCCAGCAGTTTGAGGGGGTCGCAGCATTTT
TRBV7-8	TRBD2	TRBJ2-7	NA	CASREVLSSGDREQYF	TGTGCCAGCAGGGAGGTCTTATCGAGCGGGGACCGCGAGCAGTACTTC
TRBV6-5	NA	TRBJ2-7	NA	CASSRLGKYEQYF	TGTGCCAGCAGTAGACTAGGCAAGTACGAGCAGTACTTC
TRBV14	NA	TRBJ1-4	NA	CASSLLQGEKLFF	TGTGCCAGCAGCCTACTTCAAGGTGAAAAACTGTTTTTT
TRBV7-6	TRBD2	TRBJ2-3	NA	CASSLGAGRRGDTQYF	TGTGCCAGCAGCTTAGGTGCCGGGAGGAGAGGGGATACGCAGTATTTT
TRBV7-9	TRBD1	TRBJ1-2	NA	CASSTRQGTGYTF	TGTGCCAGCAGCACCCGACAGGGGACTGGCTACACCTTC
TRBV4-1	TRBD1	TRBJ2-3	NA	CASSLPTGRDTQYF	TGCGCCAGCAGCCTCCCGACAGGGCGAGATACGCAGTATTTT
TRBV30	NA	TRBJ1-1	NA	CAWALLRNTEAFF	TGTGCCTGGGCCCTTCTCCGGAACACTGAAGCTTTCTTT
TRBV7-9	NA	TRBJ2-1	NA	CASSLEGGIKFF	TGTGCCAGCAGCTTAGAGGGGGGGATAAAGTTCTTC
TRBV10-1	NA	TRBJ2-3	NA	CASSESGGDTQYF	TGCGCCAGCAGTGAGTCGGGGGGAGATACGCAGTATTTT
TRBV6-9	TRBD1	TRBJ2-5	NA	CASSYRTGRQETQYF	TGTGCCAGCAGTTATCGGACAGGGAGACAAGAGACCCAGTACTTC
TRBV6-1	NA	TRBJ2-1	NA	CASSARGNEQFF	TGTGCCAGCAGTGCTCGGGGCAATGAGCAGTTCTTC
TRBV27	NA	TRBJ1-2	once	CASSLSNSPNYGYTF	TGTGCCAGCAGTTTATCAAACAGTCCCAACTATGGCTACACCTTC
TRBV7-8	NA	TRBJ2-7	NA	CASSFNKDEQYF	TGTGCCAGCAGCTTTAACAAGGACGAGCAGTACTTC
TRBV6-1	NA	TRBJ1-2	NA	CASSDVPGAAGYTF	TGTGCCAGCAGTGATGTGCCGGGGGCGGCCGGCTACACCTTC
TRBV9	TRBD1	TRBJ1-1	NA	CASSVYQTGGTEAFF	TGTGCCAGCAGCGTATATCAAACAGGGGGCACTGAAGCTTTCTTT
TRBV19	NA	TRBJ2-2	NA	CASSKGWGEGEFTGELFF	TGTGCCAGTAGTAAGGGGTGGGGCGAAGGGGAGTTCACCGGGGAGCTGTTTTTT
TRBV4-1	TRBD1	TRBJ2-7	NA	CASSYGTGGREQYF	TGCGCCAGCAGCTACGGGACAGGGGGACGAGAGCAGTACTTC
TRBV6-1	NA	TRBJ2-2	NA	CASSEPGLNTGELFF	TGTGCCAGCAGTGAACCGGGCCTGAACACCGGGGAGCTGTTTTTT
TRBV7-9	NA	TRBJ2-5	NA	CASSHGPGPGGAQYF	TGTGCCAGCAGCCACGGACCCGGGCCCGGCGGGGCCCAGTACTTC
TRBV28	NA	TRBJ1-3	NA	CASSSPTLSSTIYF	TGTGCCAGCAGTTCCCCTACCTTAAGTTCTACCATATATTTT
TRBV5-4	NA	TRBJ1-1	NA	CASTPGGRNTEAFF	TGTGCCAGCACCCCGGGGGGACGGAACACTGAAGCTTTCTTT
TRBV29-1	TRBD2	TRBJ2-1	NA	CSAHWGLAGVGSYNEQFF	TGCAGCGCCCATTGGGGGCTAGCGGGAGTGGGCTCCTACAATGAGCAGTTCTTC
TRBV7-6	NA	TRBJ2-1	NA	CASSLASVHEQFF	TGTGCCAGCAGCTTAGCGTCGGTCCATGAGCAGTTCTTC
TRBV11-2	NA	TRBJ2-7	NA	CASSLGSPRQEQYF	TGTGCCAGCAGCTTAGGCTCTCCCCGCCAAGAGCAGTACTTC
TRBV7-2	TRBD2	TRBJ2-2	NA	CASSLGTSGRRIGRELFF	TGTGCCAGCAGCTTAGGAACTAGCGGGAGAAGGATCGGTCGGGAGCTGTTTTTT
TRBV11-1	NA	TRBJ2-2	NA	CASSLGGQPNTGELFF	TGTGCCAGCAGCTTAGGGGGGCAGCCTAACACCGGGGAGCTGTTTTTT
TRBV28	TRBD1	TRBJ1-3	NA	CASSQIGGTGTAGNTIYF	TGTGCCAGCAGTCAAATTGGGGGAACCGGGACAGCCGGAAACACCATATATTTT
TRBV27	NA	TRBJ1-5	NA	CASSRGSGSNQPQHF	TGTGCCAGCAGTCGGGGGAGTGGGAGCAATCAGCCCCAGCATTTT
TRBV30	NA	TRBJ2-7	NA	CAGRWGAYGGEQYF	TGTGCCGGACGGTGGGGGGCCTACGGAGGCGAGCAGTACTTC
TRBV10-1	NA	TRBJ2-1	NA	CASSESSGRQFF	TGCGCCAGCAGTGAGTCTAGTGGTCGGCAGTTCTTC
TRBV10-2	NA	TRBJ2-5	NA	CASSESFREETQYF	TGCGCCAGCAGTGAGTCGTTCAGGGAAGAGACCCAGTACTTC
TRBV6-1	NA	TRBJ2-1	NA	CASSVYPTGNEQFF	TGTGCCAGCAGTGTCTATCCCACGGGGAATGAGCAGTTCTTC
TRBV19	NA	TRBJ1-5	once	CASSIGAAYSNQPQHF	TGTGCCAGTAGTATCGGGGCAGCTTATAGCAATCAGCCCCAGCATTTT
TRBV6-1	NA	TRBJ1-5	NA	CASSDLRGRGSNQPQHF	TGTGCCAGCAGTGACCTAAGAGGGCGGGGAAGCAATCAGCCCCAGCATTTT
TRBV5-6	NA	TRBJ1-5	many	CASSSSGTKGRQPQHF	TGTGCCAGCAGCTCCTCCGGGACTAAGGGGCGGCAGCCCCAGCATTTT